The table lists the clone carrying this T cell receptor beta chain with many counts. Amplified TCR beta CDR3 regions derived from RNA transcripts. HTBI primers were the set used in a first-round RT-PCR of the TCR CDR3. TCRdb re-called the multiplex PCR reads with MiXCR, one entry per CDR3 protein. Among fewer than 250,000 distinct CDR3 sequences listed, around 25% were seen once. The record originates from a study of T cells in Graves' hyperthyroidism and ophthalmopathy. This receptor was identified in a middle-aged woman with Graves' ophthalmopathy. Material: blood.

In DNA, the CDR3 is TGCAGTGCTAGAGGCGAAGAAGCGGGAGGGCAGGCCGGGGAGCTGTTTTTT. This codes for CSARGEEAGGQAGELFF. The chain carries TRBV20-1 and TRBJ2-2; 10 bases map to TRBD2. Germline-derived CDR1 and CDR2 are DFQATT and SNEGSKA (reference sequence). This CDR3 has 17 residues. The ends lost 1 base at V and 6 bases at J; junction bases unmatched: 11.